This record covers a single TCR beta chain. Its target is unknown. CDR1 is SGHDT, CDR2 YYEEEE, per germline. Trimming left V 0 bases short and J 12 bases short, with 9 bases between. The CDR3 covers 11 residues. Aged roughly 6 to 90, donors were systemically healthy Caucasians from Russia. Peripheral blood samples of roughly 9.9 milliliters were drawn from each donor. The sample belongs to a study of blood T cells in healthy people across ages. General observations from the study: Naive CD4+ cell counts and diversity both ran higher in long-lived than in aged donors. The percentage of naive T cells correlated strongly with TCR beta diversity.

A second PCR, run for about 7 to 11 cycles, used a sample-barcoded 5' primer plus a J-beta primer mix. Each CDR3 protein gets one entry after TCRdb re-called the 5' RACE reads with MiXCR. The sample yields 980,000 or so distinct CDR3 sequences, around 48% seen once. The sample consisted of blood. This chain connects TRBV5-6 to TRBJ2-5; D is perhaps TRBD1 (5 bases). The clonotype originates from a man aged 30 to 45 in good health. Here the CDR3 DNA reads TGTGCCAGCAGCTTGGTTGGGGCAGAGTACTTC. Its translation is CASSLVGAEYF.